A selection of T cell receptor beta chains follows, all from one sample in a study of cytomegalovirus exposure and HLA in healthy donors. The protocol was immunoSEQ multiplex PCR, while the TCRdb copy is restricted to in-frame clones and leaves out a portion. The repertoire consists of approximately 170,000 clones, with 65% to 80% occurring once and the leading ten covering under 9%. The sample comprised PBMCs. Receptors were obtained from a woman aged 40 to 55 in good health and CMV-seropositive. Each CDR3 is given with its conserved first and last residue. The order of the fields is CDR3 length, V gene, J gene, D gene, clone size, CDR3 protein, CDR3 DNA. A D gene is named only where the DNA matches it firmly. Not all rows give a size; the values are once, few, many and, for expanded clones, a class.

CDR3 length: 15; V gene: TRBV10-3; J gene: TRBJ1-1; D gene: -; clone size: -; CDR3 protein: CAISGSGKDWTEAFF; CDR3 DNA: TGTGCCATCAGTGGCTCAGGGAAAGACTGGACTGAAGCTTTCTTT
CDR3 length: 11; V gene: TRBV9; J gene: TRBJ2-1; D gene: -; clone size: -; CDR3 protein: CASSPAGEQFF; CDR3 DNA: TGTGCCAGCAGCCCCGCGGGTGAGCAGTTCTTC
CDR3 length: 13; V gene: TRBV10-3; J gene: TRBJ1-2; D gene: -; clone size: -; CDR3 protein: CAISRQENYGYTF; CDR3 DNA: TGTGCCATCAGTAGACAGGAAAACTATGGCTACACCTTC
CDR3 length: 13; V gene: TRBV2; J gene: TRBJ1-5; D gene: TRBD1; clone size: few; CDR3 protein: CASKQGGNQPQHF; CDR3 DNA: TGTGCCAGCAAGCAGGGGGGCAATCAGCCCCAGCATTTT
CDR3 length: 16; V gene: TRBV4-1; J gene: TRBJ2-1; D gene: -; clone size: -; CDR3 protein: CASSQDSAQYYNEQFF; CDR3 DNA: TGCGCCAGCAGCCAAGATTCTGCCCAGTACTACAATGAGCAGTTCTTC
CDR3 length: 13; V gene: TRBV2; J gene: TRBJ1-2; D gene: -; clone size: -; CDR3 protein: CASAPGGDYGYTF; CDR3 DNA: TGTGCCAGCGCCCCTGGCGGCGACTATGGCTACACCTTC
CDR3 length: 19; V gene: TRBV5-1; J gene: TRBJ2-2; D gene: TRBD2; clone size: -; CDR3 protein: CASSFTLASGGANTGELFF; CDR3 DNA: TGCGCCAGCAGCTTCACCCTGGCTAGCGGGGGGGCGAACACCGGGGAGCTGTTTTTT
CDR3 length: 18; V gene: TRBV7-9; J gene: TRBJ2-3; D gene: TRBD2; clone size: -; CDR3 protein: CSSSLPPTSGGFTDTQYF; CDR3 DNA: TGTTCCAGCAGCTTACCCCCGACTAGCGGGGGCTTCACAGATACGCAGTATTTT
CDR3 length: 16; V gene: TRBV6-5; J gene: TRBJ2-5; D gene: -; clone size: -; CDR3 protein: CASSYSFQGLGETQYF; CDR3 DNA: TGTGCCAGCAGTTACTCGTTTCAGGGTTTGGGCGAGACCCAGTACTTC
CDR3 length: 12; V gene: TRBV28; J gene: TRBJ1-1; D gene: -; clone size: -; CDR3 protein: CASSLSLGATFF; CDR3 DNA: TGTGCCAGCAGTTTATCCCTGGGGGCGACTTTCTTT
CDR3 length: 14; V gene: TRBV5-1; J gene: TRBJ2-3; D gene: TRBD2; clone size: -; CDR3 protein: CASSREGSTDTQYF; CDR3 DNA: TGCGCCAGCAGCCGGGAGGGGAGCACAGATACGCAGTATTTT
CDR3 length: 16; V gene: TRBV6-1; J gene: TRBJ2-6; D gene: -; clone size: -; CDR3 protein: CASSGAPGSGANVLTF; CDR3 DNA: TGTGCCAGCAGTGGGGCCCCCGGCTCTGGGGCCAACGTCCTGACTTTC